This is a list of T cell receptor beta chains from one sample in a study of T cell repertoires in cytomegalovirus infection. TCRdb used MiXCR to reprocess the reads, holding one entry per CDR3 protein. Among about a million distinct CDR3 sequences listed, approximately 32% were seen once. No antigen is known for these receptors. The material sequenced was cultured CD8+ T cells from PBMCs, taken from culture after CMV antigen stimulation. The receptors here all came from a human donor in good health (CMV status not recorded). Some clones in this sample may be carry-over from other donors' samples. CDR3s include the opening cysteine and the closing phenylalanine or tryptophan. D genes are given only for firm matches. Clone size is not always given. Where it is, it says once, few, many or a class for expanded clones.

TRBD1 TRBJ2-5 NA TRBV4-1 TGCGCCAGCAGCAATCCGGGACAGGCGGGGGAGACCCAGTACTTC CASSNPGQAGETQYF
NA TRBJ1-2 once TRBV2 TGTGCCAGCATGGGCCCCACAGGGTCGGACTATGGCTACACCTTC CASMGPTGSDYGYTF
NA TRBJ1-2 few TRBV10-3 TGTGCCATCAAGAGGGTACATGGCTACACCTTC CAIKRVHGYTF
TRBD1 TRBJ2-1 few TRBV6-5 TGTGCCAGCAGTTACTCGGGACAGGGGGGTAGGAATGAGCAGTTCTTC CASSYSGQGGRNEQFF
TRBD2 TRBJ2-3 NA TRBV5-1 TGCGCCAGCAACTCGGTCGGACTAGAATCCACAGATACGCAGTATTTT CASNSVGLESTDTQYF
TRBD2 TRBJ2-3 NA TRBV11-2 TGTGCCAGCAGCCCCCGGGTAGCGGGGGGGCCAGCAGATACGCAGTATTTT CASSPRVAGGPADTQYF
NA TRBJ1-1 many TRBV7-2 TGTGCCAGCAGTTTCGCCGGGACTGAAGCTTTCTTT CASSFAGTEAFF
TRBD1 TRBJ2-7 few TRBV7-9 TGTGCCAGCAGCTTACGGGACAGGGCCCCCTACGAGCAGTACTTC CASSLRDRAPYEQYF
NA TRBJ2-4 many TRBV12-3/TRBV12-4 TGTGCCAGCAGTTATACAGCCAAAAACATTCAGTACTTC CASSYTAKNIQYF
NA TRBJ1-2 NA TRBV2 TGTGCCAGCAGTGGTGTAAAGGGACGAAACTATGGCTACACCTTC CASSGVKGRNYGYTF
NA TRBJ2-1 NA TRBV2 TGTGCCAGCAGTGAGGGGCTTGGGCAGTTCTTC CASSEGLGQFF
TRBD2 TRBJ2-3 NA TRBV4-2 TGTGCCAGCAGCCCTGGGACTAGCGGTCTCACAGATACGCAGTATTTT CASSPGTSGLTDTQYF
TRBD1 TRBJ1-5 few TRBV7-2 TGTGCCAGCAGCAGTGACAGGGTGAGCAATCAGCCCCAGCATTTT CASSSDRVSNQPQHF
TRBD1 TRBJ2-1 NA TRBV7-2 TGTGCCAGCAGCTCCCGACAGGGGGAGTTCTTC CASSSRQGEFF
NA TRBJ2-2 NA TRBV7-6 TGTGCCAGCAGCTTAGTTGGGAGTCCTTACCTTGCGAACACCGGGGAGCTGTTTTTT CASSLVGSPYLANTGELFF
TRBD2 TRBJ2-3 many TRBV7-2 TGTGCCAGCAGCTTAGTTGCTAGCGGGGGGGCGCGTGTGGATACGCAGTATTTT CASSLVASGGARVDTQYF
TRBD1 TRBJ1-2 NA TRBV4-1 TGCGCCAGCAGCCAAACCGGACAGGGAAAAGCTAACTATGGCTACACCTTC CASSQTGQGKANYGYTF
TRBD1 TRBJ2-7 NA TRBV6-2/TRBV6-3 TGTGCCAGCAGCCAGGGACAGCCGCGCCACGAGCGGTACTTC CASSQGQPRHERYF
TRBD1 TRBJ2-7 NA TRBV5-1 TGCGCCAGCAGCTACCCTACAGGGGCCTTCTCCTACGAGCAGTACTTC CASSYPTGAFSYEQYF
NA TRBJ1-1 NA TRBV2 TGTGCCAGCAGATCCCGGGACAACACTTTCTTT CASRSRDNTFF
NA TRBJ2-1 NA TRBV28 TGTGCCAGCAGCCCCGGGACGGTAGTCAACAATGAGCAGTTCTTC CASSPGTVVNNEQFF
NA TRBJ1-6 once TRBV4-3 TGCGCCAGCAGCCAAGACAATCCGCAGGCTAATTCACCCCTCCACTTT CASSQDNPQANSPLHF
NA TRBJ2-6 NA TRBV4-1 TGCGCCAGCAGCCAAGTCCCCGGGGCCAGCGCATCAGGGGCCAACGTCCTGACTTTC CASSQVPGASASGANVLTF
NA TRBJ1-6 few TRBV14 TGTGCCAGCAGCCAGGGCCGAGGGGACTATAATTCACCCCTCCACTTT CASSQGRGDYNSPLHF
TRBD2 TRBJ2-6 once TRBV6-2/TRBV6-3 TGTGCCAGCAGTTTAGCGGGGCGCTCTGGGGCCAACGTCCTGACTTTC CASSLAGRSGANVLTF
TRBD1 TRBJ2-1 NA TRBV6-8 TGTGCCAGCAGCCTCAGGTGGGGACAGGGTATCGATGAGCAGTTCTTC CASSLRWGQGIDEQFF
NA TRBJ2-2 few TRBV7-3 TGTGCCAGCAGTTTTATCATCGGGGAGCTGTTTTTT CASSFIIGELFF
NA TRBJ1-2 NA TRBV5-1 TGCGCCAGCAGCGGCGAGGACAGAACTTATACCTTC CASSGEDRTYTF
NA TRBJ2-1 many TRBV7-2 TGTGCCAGCAGCCCAACTAGGAGCTCCTACAATGAGCAGTTCTTC CASSPTRSSYNEQFF
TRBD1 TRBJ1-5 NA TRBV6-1 TGTGCCAGCAGTGTACGGGACAGGGTGTTCAATCAGCCCCAGCATTTT CASSVRDRVFNQPQHF
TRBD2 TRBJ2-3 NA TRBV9 TGTGCCAGCAGCGTAGAACAGCGGGGGGTCTACTCAGATACGCAGTATTTT CASSVEQRGVYSDTQYF
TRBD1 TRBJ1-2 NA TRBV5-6 TGTGCCAGCAGCTTGGGGACAGGGGGCTATTCAAGGACCTTC CASSLGTGGYSRTF
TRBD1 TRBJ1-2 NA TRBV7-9 TGTGCCAGCAGCCACCAATTGGGGACAGGAGATGGCTACACCTTC CASSHQLGTGDGYTF
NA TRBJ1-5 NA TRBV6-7 TGTGCCAGCAGTTACGGCACAGGAGGGAGGAAGGGCAATCAGCCCCAGCATTTT CASSYGTGGRKGNQPQHF
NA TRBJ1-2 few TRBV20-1 TGCAGTGCTGAAAGGACAACGAACTATGGCTACACCTTC CSAERTTNYGYTF
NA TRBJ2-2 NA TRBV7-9 TGTGCCAGCAGCTCGCACTTCCGGGACGACACCGGGGAGCTGTTTTTT CASSSHFRDDTGELFF
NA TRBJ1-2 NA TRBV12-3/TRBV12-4 TGTGCCAGCAGTTTTGGGGAGCGTGGCTACACCTTC CASSFGERGYTF
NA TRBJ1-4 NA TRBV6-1 TGTGCCAGCACCGGACCGGATGAAAAACTGTTTTTT CASTGPDEKLFF
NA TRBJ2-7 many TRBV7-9 TGTGCCAGCAGGGGGGGTACCTCCTACGAGCAGTACTTC CASRGGTSYEQYF
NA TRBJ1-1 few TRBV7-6 TGTGCCAGCAGCTCGGGTCCTGGCGCTGAAGCTTTCTTT CASSSGPGAEAFF
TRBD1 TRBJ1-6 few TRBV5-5 TGTGCCAGCAGCGTTGACAGGGGCCTCTATAATTCACCCCTCCACTTT CASSVDRGLYNSPLHF
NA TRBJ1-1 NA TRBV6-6 TGTGCCAGCAAGAACAGGATGAACACTGAAGCTTTCTTT CASKNRMNTEAFF
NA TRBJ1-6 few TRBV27 TGTGCCAGCAGAAAACTGGGCTCCTATAATTCACCCCTCCACTTT CASRKLGSYNSPLHF
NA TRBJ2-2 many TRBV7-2 TGTGCCAGCAGCTGGAGAGGGGAAAGGGAGCTGTTTTTT CASSWRGERELFF
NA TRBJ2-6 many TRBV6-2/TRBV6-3 TGTGCCAGCAGCCGGACGTACTCCTCTGGGGCCAACGTCCTGACTTTC CASSRTYSSGANVLTF
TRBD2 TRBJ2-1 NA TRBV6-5 TGTGCCAGCAGACAGGGGTTTAGCGGGGGGGACGGTGAGCAGTTCTTC CASRQGFSGGDGEQFF
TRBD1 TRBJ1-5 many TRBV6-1 TGTGCCAGCCATGAGGGGGCCTATAGCAATCAGCCCCAGCATTTT CASHEGAYSNQPQHF
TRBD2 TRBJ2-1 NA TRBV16 TGTGCCAGCAGCCCCCGAGTAGCGGGGTTGTACAATGAGCAGTTCTTC CASSPRVAGLYNEQFF
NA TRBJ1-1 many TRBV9 TGTGCCAGCGGCTTTCTATTTGTGAGGGAATCGAACACTGAAGCTTTCTTT CASGFLFVRESNTEAFF
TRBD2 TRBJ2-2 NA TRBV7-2 TGTGCCAGCAGCTTAGTCCTGGCGGGGGGGCCTCAGGGGGAGCTGTTTTTT CASSLVLAGGPQGELFF
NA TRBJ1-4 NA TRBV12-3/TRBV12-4 TGTGCCAGCAGTCCGACAGGACCCTCCGACCAAGGAAAACTGTTTTTT CASSPTGPSDQGKLFF